The 31 T cell receptor beta chains given below trace back to one sample, sequenced in a study of Ad26.COV2.S vaccination and SARS-CoV-2 variants. The treatment here: around 19 received Ad26.COV2.S at low or high dose, single or two shots; five or six received placebo; per-sample allocation not given. Day 63 after the first vaccine or placebo injection was the time point for sampling. This table comes from immunoSEQ multiplex PCR, and its TCRdb copy is limited to in-frame clones, with some not included. The data hold under 600,000 clones, with roughly nine tenths observed a single time. The starting material was peripheral blood, obtained in a trial of Ad26.COV2.S vaccine versus placebo. The receptors derive from a person aged 18-65 years who received the Ad26.COV2.S COVID-19 vaccine or a placebo.

The CDR3 region is CASSQPVNEKLFF. The CDR3 DNA reads TGTGCCAGCAGCCAACCTGTGAATGAAAAACTGTTTTTT. The chain has TRBV14 and TRBJ1-4; D remains ambiguous. Trimming pared 2 bases from V and 5 bases from J, leaving 6 bases between. This CDR3 has 13 residues. The V gene's germline CDR1 is SGHDN and CDR2 FVKESK.

The chain carries TRBV6-5 and TRBJ2-1; 7 bases match TRBD1. This CDR3 region has 15 residues. The V gene end was trimmed by 6 bases and the J gene end by 2 bases; junction bases not matched to a gene: 7. Per the germline V gene, CDR1 is MNHEY and CDR2 is SVGAGI. This CDR3 reads CASRDRASPYNEQFF. The CDR3 bases are TGTGCCAGCAGAGACAGGGCATCTCCCTACAATGAGCAGTTCTTC.

The CDR3 coding sequence is TGTGCCAGCAGCTTGGACTATCTAGCGGGAGGATACCGCGACGAGCAGTACTTC. Amino acid sequence: CASSLDYLAGGYRDEQYF. This sequence joins TRBV7-9 and TRBJ2-7; 11 nucleotides line up with TRBD2. The CDR3 length is 18 residues. CDR1 and CDR2 (germline): SEHNR, FQNEAQ (reference sequence). Losses at the gene ends were 3 bases for V and 5 bases for J; bases not matched to a gene: 15.

The J gene is TRBJ2-4, the V gene TRBV6-1; a weak D match, TRBD2 (5 bases). Trimming cost V 3 bases and J 0 bases, with 9 bases left between them. From germline, CDR1 is MNHNS and CDR2 SASEGT. This CDR3 contains 15 residues. Written as DNA, the CDR3 is TGTGCCAGCAGTGACCGAGGACTAGCCAAAAACATTCAGTACTTC. This encodes CASSDRGLAKNIQYF.

The chain has TRBV18 and TRBJ1-5; TRBD1 matches 7 bases. This CDR3 contains 15 residues. The V and J ends lost 1 base and 6 bases, in that order; junction bases with no gene match: 6. Germline V gene lookup returns CDR1 KGHSH and CDR2 LQKENI. CDR3 in amino acids: CASSPQGRGFQPQHF. Written as DNA, the CDR3 is TGTGCCAGCTCACCACAGGGCAGGGGGTTTCAGCCCCAGCATTTT.

The CDR3 here is CASSLPGAQETQYF. In nucleotides, the CDR3 is TGTGCCAGCAGCCTCCCTGGAGCACAAGAGACCCAGTACTTC. The chain is built from TRBV6-6 and TRBJ2-5; the D is unclear. The CDR3 covers 14 residues. Germline CDR1 reads MNHNY; CDR2 reads SVGAGI (reference sequence). V was pared by 6 bases and J by 2 bases, with 13 bases between.

The chain employs TRBV6-2 or TRBV6-3 and TRBJ2-1; the match to TRBD1 covers 8 bases. Germline lookup yields CDR1 MNHEY and CDR2 SVGEGT. With V trimmed by 2 bases and J by 0 bases, 6 bases remained unmatched. This CDR3 has 17 residues. CDR3 in DNA: TGTGCCAGCAGTTACACCAAAGGACAGGGCTCCTACAATGAGCAGTTCTTC. Residues: CASSYTKGQGSYNEQFF.

V usage is TRBV5-4 and J usage is TRBJ1-2; the D gene is possibly TRBD1 (5 bases). Germline V lookup: CDR1 SGHNT, CDR2 YYREEE (reference sequence). The CDR3 totals 15 residues. Deletions cut 3 bases from V and 4 bases from J, with 16 bases between. The CDR3 loop is CASSSWHRSSYGYTF. CDR3 coding DNA: TGTGCCAGCAGCTCCTGGCACAGGTCGAGCTATGGCTACACCTTC.

Only one count was recorded for this clone. The chain carries TRBV28 and TRBJ2-5, with unresolved D. The V end was cut by 7 bases, the J end by 2 bases, with 14 bases between. Germline V gene data show CDR1 as MDHEN and CDR2 as SYDVKM. CDR3 length: 14 residues. CDR3: CASNSPAQQETQYF. Written as DNA, the CDR3 is TGTGCCAGCAATTCTCCAGCCCAACAAGAGACCCAGTACTTC.

The genes are TRBV27 and TRBJ1-5; D not resolved. The CDR3 has 15 amino acids. V lost 1 base to trimming and J lost 8 bases, with 15 bases between them. Germline-derived CDR1 and CDR2 are MNHEY and SMNVEV (reference sequence). CDR3: CASSLWAGRGEPQHF. Here the CDR3 DNA reads TGTGCCAGCAGTTTATGGGCTGGGCGGGGAGAGCCCCAGCATTTT.

This sequence joins TRBV28 and TRBJ1-2; weak D call: TRBD1 (6 bases). The CDR3 totals 14 residues. Deletions cut 3 bases from V and 5 bases from J, with 13 bases between. The germline CDR1 and CDR2 sequences are MDHEN and SYDVKM. In DNA form, the CDR3 reads TGTGCCAGCAGTTTTCAGGGGACCGGGTATGGCTACACCTTC. Encoded protein: CASSFQGTGYGYTF.

The gene calls are TRBV5-1 and TRBJ1-3; TRBD1 is a possible D gene (5 bases). V was pared by 1 base and J by 1 base, with 9 bases between. The CDR3 loop spans 15 amino acids. In germline, CDR1 is SGHRS, CDR2 YFSETQ. CDR3 sequence (DNA): TGCGCCAGCAGCTTGCCCGGGGGGTCTGGAAACACCATATATTTT. Its translation is CASSLPGGSGNTIYF.

CDR3 sequence: CASSLGTAYGYTF. CDR3 DNA sequence: TGTGCCAGCAGCTTAGGGACAGCCTATGGCTACACCTTC. The chain recombines TRBV7-8 with TRBJ1-2; D is possibly TRBD1 (6 bases). The V end lost 1 base, the J end lost 4 bases, and 7 bases lay between the germline ends. Germline V lookup: CDR1 SGHVS, CDR2 FQNEAQ. The CDR3 runs 13 residues. The entire variable domain, with the rest obtained from reference TRBV7-8 and TRBJ1-2, is as follows: GAGVSQSPRYKVAKRGQDVALRCDPISGHVSLFWYQQALGQGPEFLTYFQNEAQLDKSGLPSDRFFAERPEGSVSTLKIQRTQQEDSAVYLCASSLGTAYGYTFGSGTRLTVV.

The V call is TRBV27, the J call TRBJ2-7, with D hard to call. CDR1 is MNHEY and CDR2 is SMNVEV in the germline V gene (reference sequence). V gave up 0 bases and J gave up 0 bases, with 9 bases separating them. The CDR3 length is 15 residues. Here the CDR3 reads CASSLSYTYSYEQYF. The CDR3 DNA is TGTGCCAGCAGTTTATCGTACACCTACTCCTACGAGCAGTACTTC.

The rearrangement links TRBV19 to TRBJ2-2, with no clear D. CDR3 length: 17 amino acids. Trimming took 1 base from V and 3 from J, leaving 15 bases between them. The V gene's germline CDR1 is LNHDA and CDR2 SQIVND (reference sequence). In DNA, the CDR3 is TGTGCCAGTAGTATAGTGGCACACCCTGGCGACACCGGGGAGCTGTTTTTT. It specifies CASSIVAHPGDTGELFF.

The chain joins TRBV10-3 to TRBJ1-3, with 9 bases fitting TRBD1. This CDR3 region has 18 residues. J was trimmed by 1 base and V by 5 bases; bases with no gene match: 12. CDR1 ENHRY and CDR2 SYGVKD come from the germline V gene. The DNA of the CDR3 is TGTGCCATCAGTACACTACCCCGGGACAGGGTTTCTGGAAACACCATATATTTT. Its translation is CAISTLPRDRVSGNTIYF.

CDR3 sequence: CASSKGHGTVGNHNSPLHF. The CDR3 DNA reads as TGTGCCAGCAGCAAAGGACATGGGACCGTAGGTAATCATAATTCACCCCTCCACTTT. This chain connects TRBV21-1 to TRBJ1-6. TRBV21-1 is a documented pseudogene. The CDR3 contains 19 residues.

This chain links TRBV6-5 with TRBJ1-6; no clear D gene. Germline values: CDR1 MNHEY, CDR2 SVGAGI. CDR3 length: 15 amino acids. Trimming pared 6 bases from V and 0 bases from J, leaving 9 bases between. This CDR3 is CASRVLSSYNSPLHF. As DNA, the CDR3 is TGTGCCAGCAGGGTCTTGAGCTCCTATAATTCACCCCTCCACTTT.

This clone was picked up a small number of times. V gene TRBV3-1 (or the pseudogene TRBV3-2) combines with J gene TRBJ1-2; D remains ambiguous. The germline V gene has CDR1 LGHDT and CDR2 YNNKEL (reference sequence). The germline V and J ends were trimmed by 4 bases and 5 bases, with 17 bases remaining between them. This CDR3 region has 15 residues. The DNA for the CDR3 is TGTGCCAGCAGCCCATTACAGACAACTAGTTATGGCTACACCTTC. It encodes CASSPLQTTSYGYTF.

This clone is a singleton in its sample. The gene calls are TRBV5-1 and TRBJ2-3; TRBD1 matches at 8 bases. The CDR3 length is 16 residues. V gave up 0 bases and J gave up 0 bases; unmatched junction bases: 3. Germline V gives CDR1 SGHRS, CDR2 YFSETQ. In DNA, the CDR3 is TGCGCCAGCAGCTTGGGACAGGGGTGGAGCACAGATACGCAGTATTTT. Its translation is CASSLGQGWSTDTQYF. Combining the CDR3 with reference TRBV5-1 and TRBJ2-3 gives the whole variable domain KAGVTQTPRYLIKTRGQQVTLSCSPISGHRSVSWYQQTPGQGLQFLFEYFSETQRNKGNFPGRFSGRQFSNSRSEMNVSTLELGDSALYLCASSLGQGWSTDTQYFGPGTRLTVL.

Note on this clone: Other DNA sequences in this sample translate to the same CDR3. The chain recombines TRBV18 with TRBJ1-1, with TRBD1 as a possible D gene (5 bases). The germline CDR1 and CDR2 sequences are KGHSH and LQKENI. The CDR3 covers 13 residues. Between the trimmed V and J ends, which lost 5 bases and 2 bases, there was a span of 9 bases. CDR3 in DNA: TGTGCCAGCTCAACCGGACAAAACACTGAAGCTTTCTTT. It specifies CASSTGQNTEAFF.

The chain couples TRBV3-1 (or the pseudogene TRBV3-2) to TRBJ1-5; tentatively, D is TRBD1 (6 bases). This CDR3 contains 14 residues. Germline values: CDR1 LGHDT, CDR2 YNNKEL (reference sequence). The V and J ends lost 5 bases and 7 bases respectively, with 15 bases between them. The CDR3 loop reads CASSSPGETQPQHF. DNA for the CDR3: TGTGCCAGCAGCAGTCCAGGGGAGACGCAGCCCCAGCATTTT.

The J gene is TRBJ1-6, the V gene TRBV7-8, with unresolved D. The CDR3 extends over 13 amino acids. Deletions cut 3 bases from V and 8 bases from J, with 8 bases between. Germline V CDR1 and CDR2: SGHVS, FQNEAQ. CDR3 coding DNA: TGTGCCAGCAGCTTTACAGCGTATTCACCCCTCCACTTT. The encoded protein is CASSFTAYSPLHF.

The V call is TRBV28, the J call TRBJ1-6; D is ambiguous. Trimming pared 3 bases from V and 5 bases from J, leaving 11 bases between. This CDR3 has 15 amino acids. CDR1 and CDR2 from the germline V gene are MDHEN and SYDVKM. CDR3 bases: TGTGCCAGCAGTTTTTCCAGGCAAAATAATTCACCCCTCCACTTT. Its protein product is CASSFSRQNNSPLHF. The entire variable domain, with the rest obtained from reference TRBV28 and TRBJ1-6, is as follows: DVKVTQSSRYLVKRTGEKVFLECVQDMDHENMFWYRQDPGLGLRLIYFSYDVKMKEKGDIPEGYSVSREKKERFSLILESASTNQTSMYLCASSFSRQNNSPLHFGNGTRLTVT.

This CDR3 reads CASSQEFSASGWNEKLFF. CDR3 DNA sequence: TGCGCCAGCAGCCAAGAATTTAGTGCTAGCGGGTGGAATGAAAAACTGTTTTTT. The rearrangement joins TRBV4-3 to TRBJ1-4; D gene uncertain. The germline CDR1 and CDR2 sequences are LGHNA and YSLEER. The CDR3 is 18 residues long. V was trimmed by 0 bases and J by 5 bases, leaving 19 bases between them.

The chain has TRBV11-2 and TRBJ1-4; 10 nucleotides agree with TRBD1. Trimming took 4 bases from V and 1 from J; bases not matched to a gene: 3. Germline CDR1 SGHAT, CDR2 FQNNGV. This CDR3 comprises 16 residues. Here the CDR3 DNA reads TGTGCCAGCAGCTGGACAGGGGGAAGAACTAATGAAAAACTGTTTTTT. Translating gives CASSWTGGRTNEKLFF.

This chain joins TRBV2 and TRBJ2-7; TRBD1 aligns across 7 bases. From germline, CDR1 is SNHLY and CDR2 FYNNEI. The V and J ends lost 8 bases and 3 bases, in that order; junction bases with no gene match: 13. The CDR3 has 15 residues. The CDR3 DNA reads TGTGCCAGCCTCTTGGGCAGGGGGTACCTCTACGAGCAGTACTTC. Amino acid sequence: CASLLGRGYLYEQYF.

The chain joins TRBV29-1 to TRBJ2-3; 8 nucleotides line up with TRBD1. V was clipped by 7 bases and J by 4 bases; unmatched bases: 4. CDR3 size: 12 residues. Germline assignment: CDR1 SQVTM and CDR2 ANQGSEA. In DNA form, the CDR3 reads TGCAGCGCCGACAGGGGAGCAGATACGCAGTATTTT. Its translation is CSADRGADTQYF.

Of note for this clone: In the same sample, other DNA sequences code for this CDR3. The rearrangement uses TRBV7-2 and TRBJ1-5, with D unclear. Germline CDR1 and CDR2: SGHTA and FQGNSA. The V and J ends lost 5 bases and 0 bases respectively, with 8 bases between them. This CDR3 is 14 amino acids long. This chain's CDR3 is CASSPDSSNQPQHF. The CDR3 nucleotides are TGTGCCAGCAGCCCCGATAGTAGCAATCAGCCCCAGCATTTT.

The chain has TRBV3-1 (or the pseudogene TRBV3-2) and TRBJ1-2; a possible D gene is TRBD1 (5 bases). The CDR3 consists of 15 residues. Germline V gene data show CDR1 as LGHDT and CDR2 as YNNKEL (reference sequence). V was pared by 1 base and J by 5 bases, with 14 bases between. CDR3 coding DNA: TGTGCCAGCAGCCAAGCGTCCGGGACTGAGTATGGCTACACCTTC. Translated: CASSQASGTEYGYTF.

CDR3 in DNA: TGTGCCAGCAGCCCCTGGGGACTAGCGGGAGGACTCGAGCAGTACTTC. Its protein is CASSPWGLAGGLEQYF. The rearrangement links TRBV3-1 (or the pseudogene TRBV3-2) to TRBJ2-7; 15 nucleotides align to TRBD2. CDR3 size: 16 residues. In germline, CDR1 is LGHDT, CDR2 YNNKEL (reference sequence). V lost 4 bases and J lost 6; bases outside the gene matches: 7.